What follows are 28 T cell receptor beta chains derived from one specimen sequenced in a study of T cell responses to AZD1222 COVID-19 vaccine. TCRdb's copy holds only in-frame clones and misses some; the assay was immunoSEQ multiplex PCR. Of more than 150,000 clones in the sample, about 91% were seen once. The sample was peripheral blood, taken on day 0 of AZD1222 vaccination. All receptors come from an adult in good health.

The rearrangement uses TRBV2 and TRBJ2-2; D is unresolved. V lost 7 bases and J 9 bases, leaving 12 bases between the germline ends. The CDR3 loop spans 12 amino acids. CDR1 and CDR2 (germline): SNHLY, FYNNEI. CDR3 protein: CASMPQSRELFF. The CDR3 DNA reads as TGTGCCAGCATGCCCCAAAGCAGGGAGCTGTTTTTT. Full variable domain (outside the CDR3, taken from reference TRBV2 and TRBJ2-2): EPEVTQTPSHQVTQMGQEVILRCVPISNHLYFYWYRQILGQKVEFLVSFYNNEISEKSEIFDDQFSVERPDGSNFTLKIRSTKLEDSAMYFCASMPQSRELFFGEGSRLTVL.

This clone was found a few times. The CDR3 coding sequence is TGTGCCAGCAGCTTAGGGGGCGGGAGTCCCACAGATACGCAGTATTTT. Amino acids: CASSLGGGSPTDTQYF. This chain links TRBV7-3 with TRBJ2-3, with D possibly TRBD2 on 7 matching bases. CDR3 size: 16 residues. Germline V gene data show CDR1 as SGHTA and CDR2 as FQGTGA. The germline V and J ends were trimmed by 2 bases and 2 bases, with 14 bases remaining between them.

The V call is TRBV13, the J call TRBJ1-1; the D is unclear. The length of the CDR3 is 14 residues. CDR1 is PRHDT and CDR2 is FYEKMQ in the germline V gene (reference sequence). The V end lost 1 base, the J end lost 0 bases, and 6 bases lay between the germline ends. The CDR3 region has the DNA TGTGCCAGCAGCTTAGAAGAGGTGAACACTGAAGCTTTCTTT. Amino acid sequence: CASSLEEVNTEAFF. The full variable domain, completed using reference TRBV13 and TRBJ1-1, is AAGVIQSPRHLIKEKRETATLKCYPIPRHDTVYWYQQGPGQDPQFLISFYEKMQSDKGSIPDRFSAQQFSDYHSELNMSSLELGDSALYFCASSLEEVNTEAFFGQGTRLTVV.

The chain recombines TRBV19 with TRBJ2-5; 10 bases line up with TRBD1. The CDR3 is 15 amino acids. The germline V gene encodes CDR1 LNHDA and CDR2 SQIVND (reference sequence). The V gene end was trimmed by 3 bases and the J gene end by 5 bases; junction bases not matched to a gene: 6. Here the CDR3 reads CASSMRRDRGETQYF. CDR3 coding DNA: TGTGCCAGTAGTATGCGCCGGGACAGGGGCGAGACCCAGTACTTC.

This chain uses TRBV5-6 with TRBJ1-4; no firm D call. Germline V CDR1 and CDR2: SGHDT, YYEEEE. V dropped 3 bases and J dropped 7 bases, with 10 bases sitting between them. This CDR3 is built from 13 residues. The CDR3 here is CASSSWTFEKLFF. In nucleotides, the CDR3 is TGTGCCAGCAGCTCGTGGACCTTTGAAAAACTGTTTTTT.

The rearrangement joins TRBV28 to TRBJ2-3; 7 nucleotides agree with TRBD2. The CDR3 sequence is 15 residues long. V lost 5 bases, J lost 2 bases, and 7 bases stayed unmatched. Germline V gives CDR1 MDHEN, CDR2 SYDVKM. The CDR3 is CASSPGLTNTDTQYF. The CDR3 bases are TGTGCCAGCAGTCCGGGACTAACCAACACAGATACGCAGTATTTT.

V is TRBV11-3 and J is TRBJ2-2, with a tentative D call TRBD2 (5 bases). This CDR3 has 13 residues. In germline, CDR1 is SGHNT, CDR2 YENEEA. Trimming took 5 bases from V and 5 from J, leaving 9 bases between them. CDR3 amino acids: CASSLAGTGELFF. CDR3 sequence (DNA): TGTGCCAGCAGCCTTGCGGGTACCGGGGAGCTGTTTTTT.

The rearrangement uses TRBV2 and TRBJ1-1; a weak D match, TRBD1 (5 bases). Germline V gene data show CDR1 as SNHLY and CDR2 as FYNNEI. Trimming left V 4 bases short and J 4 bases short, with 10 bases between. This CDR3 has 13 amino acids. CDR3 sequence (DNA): TGTGCCAGCAGTGCGGGGGGGACCACTGAAGCTTTCTTT. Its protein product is CASSAGGTTEAFF.

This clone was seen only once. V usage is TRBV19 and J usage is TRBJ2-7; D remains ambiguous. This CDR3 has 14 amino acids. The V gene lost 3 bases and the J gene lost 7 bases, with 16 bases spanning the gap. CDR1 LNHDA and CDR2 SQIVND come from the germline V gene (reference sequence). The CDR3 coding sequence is TGTGCCAGTAGTATGCTGCCCCTAGGGCGGGAGCAGTACTTC. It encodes CASSMLPLGREQYF. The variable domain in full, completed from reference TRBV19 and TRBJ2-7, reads DGGITQSPKYLFRKEGQNVTLSCEQNLNHDAMYWYRQDPGQGLRLIYYSQIVNDFQKGDIAEGYSVSREKKESFPLTVTSAQKNPTAFYLCASSMLPLGREQYFGPGTRLTVT.

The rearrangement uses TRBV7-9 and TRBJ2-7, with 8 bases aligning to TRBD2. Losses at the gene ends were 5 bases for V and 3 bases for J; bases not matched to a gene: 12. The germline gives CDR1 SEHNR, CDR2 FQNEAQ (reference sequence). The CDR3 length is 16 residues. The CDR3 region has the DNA TGTGCCAGCAGCGGGACGGCGGGGGGTTCCCTCTACGAGCAGTACTTC. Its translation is CASSGTAGGSLYEQYF.

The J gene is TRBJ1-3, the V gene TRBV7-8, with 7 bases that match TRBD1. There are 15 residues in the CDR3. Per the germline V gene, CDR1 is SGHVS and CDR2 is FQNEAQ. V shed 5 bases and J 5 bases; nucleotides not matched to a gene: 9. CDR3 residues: CASSPDRTTRNTIYF. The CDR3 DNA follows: TGTGCCAGCAGCCCGGACAGGACAACTCGAAACACCATATATTTT.

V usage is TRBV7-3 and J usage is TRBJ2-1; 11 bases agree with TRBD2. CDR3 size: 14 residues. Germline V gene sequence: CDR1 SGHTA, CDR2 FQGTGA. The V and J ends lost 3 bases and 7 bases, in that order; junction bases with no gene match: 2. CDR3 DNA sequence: TGTGCCAGCAGCTTTAGCGGGAGGGGGAATGAGCAGTTCTTC. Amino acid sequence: CASSFSGRGNEQFF.

The CDR3 spells CAISPTGGDQPQHF. The CDR3 DNA reads as TGTGCCATCAGTCCTACAGGGGGCGATCAGCCCCAGCATTTT. V and J are TRBV10-3 and TRBJ1-5, with 9 positions matching TRBD1. CDR1 ENHRY and CDR2 SYGVKD come from the germline V gene. The CDR3 runs 14 residues. V lost 5 bases, J lost 5 bases, and 4 bases stayed unmatched.

This chain's CDR3 is CASRPTLGRHSPLHF. The CDR3 nucleotides read TGTGCCAGCAGACCCACACTGGGGAGGCATTCACCCCTCCACTTT. V is TRBV6-5 and J is TRBJ1-6; D uncertain. Germline CDR1 is MNHEY and CDR2 is SVGAGI. Trimming shortened V by 6 bases and J by 8 bases, and 17 bases separated the two germline ends. The CDR3 has 15 residues.

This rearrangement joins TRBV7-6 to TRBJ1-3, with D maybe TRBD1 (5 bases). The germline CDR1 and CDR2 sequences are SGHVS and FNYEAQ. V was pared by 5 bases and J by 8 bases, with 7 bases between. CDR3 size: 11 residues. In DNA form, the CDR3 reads TGTGCCAGCAGCCTGGGGGACACCATATATTTT. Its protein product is CASSLGDTIYF.

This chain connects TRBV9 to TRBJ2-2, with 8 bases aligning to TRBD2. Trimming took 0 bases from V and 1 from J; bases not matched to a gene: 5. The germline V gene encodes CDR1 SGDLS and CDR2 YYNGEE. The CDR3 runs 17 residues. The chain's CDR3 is CASSVDLAGLNTGELFF. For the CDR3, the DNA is TGTGCCAGCAGCGTAGACTTAGCGGGGTTGAACACCGGGGAGCTGTTTTTT.

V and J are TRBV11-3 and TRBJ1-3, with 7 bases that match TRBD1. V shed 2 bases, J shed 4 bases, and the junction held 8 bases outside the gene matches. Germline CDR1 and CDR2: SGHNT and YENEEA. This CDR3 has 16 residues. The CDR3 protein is CASSLTGVSGGNTIYF. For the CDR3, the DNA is TGTGCCAGCAGCTTAACAGGGGTAAGTGGAGGAAACACCATATATTTT.

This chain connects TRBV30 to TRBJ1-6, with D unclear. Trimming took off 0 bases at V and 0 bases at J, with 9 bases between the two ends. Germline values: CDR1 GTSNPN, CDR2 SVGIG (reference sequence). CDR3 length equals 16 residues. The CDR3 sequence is CAWSVPLSSYNSPLHF. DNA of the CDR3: TGTGCCTGGAGTGTACCGTTGAGCTCCTATAATTCACCCCTCCACTTT.

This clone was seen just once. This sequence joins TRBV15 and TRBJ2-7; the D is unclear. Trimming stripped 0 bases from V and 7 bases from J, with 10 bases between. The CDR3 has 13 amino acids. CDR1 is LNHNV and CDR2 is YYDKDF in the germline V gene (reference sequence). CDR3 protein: CATSRDGLGEQYF. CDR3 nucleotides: TGTGCCACCAGCAGAGACGGGTTGGGAGAGCAGTACTTC.

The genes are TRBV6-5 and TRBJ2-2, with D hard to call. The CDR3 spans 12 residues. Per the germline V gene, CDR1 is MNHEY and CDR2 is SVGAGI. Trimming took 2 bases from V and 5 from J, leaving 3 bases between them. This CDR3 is CASSYHTGELFF. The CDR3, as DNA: TGTGCCAGCAGTTACCATACCGGGGAGCTGTTTTTT.

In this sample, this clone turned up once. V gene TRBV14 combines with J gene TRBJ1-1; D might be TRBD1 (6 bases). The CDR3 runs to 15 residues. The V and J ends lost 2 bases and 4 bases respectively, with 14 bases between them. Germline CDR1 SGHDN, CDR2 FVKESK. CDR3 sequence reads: CASSQNKGVSTEAFF. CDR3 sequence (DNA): TGTGCCAGCAGCCAAAATAAGGGGGTGAGCACTGAAGCTTTCTTT. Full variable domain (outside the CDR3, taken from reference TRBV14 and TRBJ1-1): EAGVTQFPSHSVIEKGQTVTLRCDPISGHDNLYWYRRVMGKEIKFLLHFVKESKQDESGMPNNRFLAERTGGTYSTLKVQPAELEDSGVYFCASSQNKGVSTEAFFGQGTRLTVV.

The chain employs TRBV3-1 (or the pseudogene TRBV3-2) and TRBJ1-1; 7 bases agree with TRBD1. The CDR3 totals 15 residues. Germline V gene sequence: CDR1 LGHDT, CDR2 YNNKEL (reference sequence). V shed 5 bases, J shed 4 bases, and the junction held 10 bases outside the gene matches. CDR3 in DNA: TGTGCCAGCAGCAACTCAGGGGGTCCGAGCACTGAAGCTTTCTTT. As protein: CASSNSGGPSTEAFF.

CDR3 sequence reads: CASSEGRAYEQYF. The CDR3 region has the DNA TGCGCCAGCAGCGAGGGACGGGCCTACGAGCAGTACTTC. This chain uses TRBV5-1 with TRBJ2-7; D tentatively reads TRBD1 or TRBD2 (5 bases each). V was cut by 4 bases and J by 2 bases, with 10 bases left in between. The CDR3 has 13 residues. Per germline, CDR1 SGHRS and CDR2 YFSETQ.

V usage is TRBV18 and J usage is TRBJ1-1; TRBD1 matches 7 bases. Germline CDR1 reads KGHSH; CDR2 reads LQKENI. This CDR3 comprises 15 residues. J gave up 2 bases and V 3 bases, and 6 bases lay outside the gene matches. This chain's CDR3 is CASSPGTASNTEAFF. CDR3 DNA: TGTGCCAGCTCACCTGGGACAGCGAGTAACACTGAAGCTTTCTTT.

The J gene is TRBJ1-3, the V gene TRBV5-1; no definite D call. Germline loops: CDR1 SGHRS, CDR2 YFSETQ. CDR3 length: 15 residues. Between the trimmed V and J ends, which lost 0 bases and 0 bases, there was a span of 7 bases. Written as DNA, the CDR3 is TGCGCCAGCAGCTTGGGGTTAGTCTCTGGAAACACCATATATTTT. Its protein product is CASSLGLVSGNTIYF. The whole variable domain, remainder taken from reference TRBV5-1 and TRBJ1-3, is KAGVTQTPRYLIKTRGQQVTLSCSPISGHRSVSWYQQTPGQGLQFLFEYFSETQRNKGNFPGRFSGRQFSNSRSEMNVSTLELGDSALYLCASSLGLVSGNTIYFGEGSWLTVV.

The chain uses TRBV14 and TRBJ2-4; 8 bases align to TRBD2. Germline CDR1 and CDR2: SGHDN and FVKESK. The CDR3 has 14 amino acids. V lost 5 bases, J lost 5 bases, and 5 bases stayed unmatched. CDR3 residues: CASSKQLAENIQYF. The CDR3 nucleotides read TGTGCCAGCAGCAAGCAACTAGCGGAAAACATTCAGTACTTC. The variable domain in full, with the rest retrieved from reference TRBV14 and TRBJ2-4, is EAGVTQFPSHSVIEKGQTVTLRCDPISGHDNLYWYRRVMGKEIKFLLHFVKESKQDESGMPNNRFLAERTGGTYSTLKVQPAELEDSGVYFCASSKQLAENIQYFGAGTRLSVL.

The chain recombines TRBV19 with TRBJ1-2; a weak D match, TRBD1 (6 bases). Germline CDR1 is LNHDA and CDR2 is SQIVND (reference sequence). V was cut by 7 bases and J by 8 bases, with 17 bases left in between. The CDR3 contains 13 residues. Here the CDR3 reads CASTLQGVGGYTF. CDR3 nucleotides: TGTGCCAGTACCCTACAGGGCGTTGGAGGCTACACCTTC.

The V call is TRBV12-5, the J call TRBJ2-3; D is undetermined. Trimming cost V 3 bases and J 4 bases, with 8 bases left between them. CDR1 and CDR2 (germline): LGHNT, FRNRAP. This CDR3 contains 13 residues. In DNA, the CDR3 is TGTGCTAGTGGTTTCAGCTCAGCAGATACGCAGTATTTT. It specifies CASGFSSADTQYF.